The clone carrying this T cell receptor beta chain was counted once. These data come from a study of T cells in Graves' hyperthyroidism and ophthalmopathy. Germline CDR1 SNHLY, CDR2 FYNNEI. Deletions cut 11 bases from V and 5 bases from J, with 28 bases between. CDR3 size: 18 residues. It was RNA transcripts that yielded the amplified TCR beta CDR3 regions. The HTBI set primed first-round TCR CDR3 RT-PCR. TCRdb processed the multiplex PCR reads anew with MiXCR; each CDR3 protein has one entry. The sample lists roughly 840,000 distinct CDR3 sequences, 35% to 45% occurring once. Sequencing used blood. This TCR was sampled from a man aged 18 to 30 with Graves' hyperthyroidism. V gene TRBV2 combines with J gene TRBJ2-6; D might be TRBD1 (7 bases). The CDR3 protein is CACTTSQGGLYWANVLTF. CDR3 coding DNA: TGTGCCTGCACTACTTCCCAGGGGGGCCTCTACTGGGCCAACGTCCTGACTTTC. Using reference TRBV2 and TRBJ2-6 for the parts outside the CDR3, the full variable domain is EPEVTQTPSHQVTQMGQEVILRCVPISNHLYFYWYRQILGQKVEFLVSFYNNEISEKSEIFDDQFSVERPDGSNFTLKIRSTKLEDSAMYFCACTTSQGGLYWANVLTFGAGSRLTVL.